The 23 T cell receptor beta chains given below trace back to one sample, sequenced in a study of human T cells and chemical hapten exposure. Documented time point: pre-sensitization, week 0. Treatment here: therapeutic diphenylcyclopropenone sensitization with weekly scalp DPC. MiXCR was run by TCRdb on the RACE reads, yielding one entry per CDR3 protein. The sample has 270,000 or so distinct CDR3 sequences, 7.5% to 8% seen once. Sequenced material: whole blood, taken in connection with sensitization to the hapten diphenylcyclopropenone (DPC). The receptors were sampled from a man aged 18 to 30 with alopecia areata. Some clones in this sample may be carry-over from other donors' samples.

This clonotype was seen many times. The CDR3 spells CATSREPWSNYGYTF. CDR3 nucleotides: TGTGCCACCAGCAGAGAACCGTGGTCTAACTATGGCTACACCTTC. This chain joins TRBV15 and TRBJ1-2; no reliable D call. The CDR3 has 15 amino acids. The V and J ends lost 0 bases and 0 bases respectively, with 8 bases between them. Looked up from germline, CDR1 is LNHNV and CDR2 is YYDKDF (reference sequence).

The chain is built from TRBV9 and TRBJ1-1; D is unresolved. The CDR3 has 12 amino acids. CDR1 and CDR2 (germline): SGDLS, YYNGEE. The germline V and J ends were trimmed by 3 bases and 6 bases, with 9 bases remaining between them. The CDR3 loop reads CASSAPPAEAFF. CDR3 in DNA: TGTGCCAGCAGCGCGCCACCCGCTGAAGCTTTCTTT.

The chain couples TRBV29-1 to TRBJ2-1, with D possibly matching TRBD1 (6 bases). There are 13 residues in the CDR3. Trimming pared 6 bases from V and 5 bases from J, leaving 14 bases between. Germline values: CDR1 SQVTM, CDR2 ANQGSEA. CDR3: CSVQGVLHNEQFF. The CDR3, as DNA: TGCAGCGTACAGGGAGTGCTACACAATGAGCAGTTCTTC.

This clonotype has more than one count but fewer than ten. This chain uses TRBV20-1 with TRBJ2-5; no firm D call. V lost 3 bases and J 2 bases, leaving 4 bases between the germline ends. Germline-derived CDR1 and CDR2 are DFQATT and SNEGSKA (reference sequence). The CDR3 is 11 residues long. In DNA form, the CDR3 reads TGCAGTGCTAGCGGGCAAGAGACCCAGTACTTC. This translates into CSASGQETQYF.

This clonotype was picked up many times. This rearrangement joins TRBV5-1 to TRBJ1-5; D is uncertain. Germline V gene data show CDR1 as SGHRS and CDR2 as YFSETQ. The CDR3 length is 14 residues. The V end was cut by 4 bases, the J end by 2 bases, with 10 bases between. The CDR3 reads CASSLERGNQPQHF. The CDR3 DNA is TGCGCCAGCAGCCTTGAGAGGGGCAATCAGCCCCAGCATTTT.

This clonotype was detected ten times or more. CDR3 region: CSGIDRGGKLFF. The DNA of the CDR3 is TGCAGTGGTATCGACAGGGGTGGAAAACTGTTTTTT. V and J are TRBV20-1 and TRBJ1-4; the match to TRBD1 covers 8 bases. The CDR3 runs to 12 residues. V shed 7 bases and J 10 bases; nucleotides not matched to a gene: 8. Looked up from germline, CDR1 is DFQATT and CDR2 is SNEGSKA (reference sequence).

This clonotype was recorded a few times. This sequence joins TRBV4-1 and TRBJ2-3; D is uncertain. V lost 1 base to trimming and J lost 0 bases, with 11 bases between them. This CDR3 has 16 amino acids. CDR1 MGHRA and CDR2 YSYEKL come from the germline V gene. This CDR3 is CASSQVLVVSTDTQYF. The CDR3 region has the DNA TGCGCCAGCAGCCAAGTACTCGTCGTCAGCACAGATACGCAGTATTTT.

This clonotype has a count of ten or more. This sequence joins TRBV10-1 and TRBJ1-2; D is unclear. V lost 3 bases, J lost 4 bases, and 12 bases lay in between. Germline values: CDR1 WNHNN, CDR2 SYGVQD (reference sequence). This CDR3 spans 14 amino acids. The CDR3 region is CASSDDPSGYGYTF. DNA of the CDR3: TGCGCCAGCAGTGATGACCCCTCTGGCTATGGCTACACCTTC.

V usage is TRBV27 and J usage is TRBJ2-1; TRBD2 matches 10 bases. The CDR3 sequence is 15 residues long. V lost 2 bases to trimming and J lost 6 bases; unmatched junction nucleotides: 4. Germline loops: CDR1 MNHEY, CDR2 SMNVEV (reference sequence). The CDR3 coding sequence is TGTGCCAGCAGTTTACTAGCGGGGGCAAGCAATGAGCAGTTCTTC. Translating it yields CASSLLAGASNEQFF.

The chain has TRBV7-9 and TRBJ2-7, with D possibly matching TRBD2 (6 bases). Germline-derived CDR1 and CDR2 are SEHNR and FQNEAQ (reference sequence). This CDR3 region has 13 residues. V was cut by 5 bases and J by 6 bases, with 14 bases left in between. The CDR3 coding sequence is TGTGCCAGCAGCCCTAGCGCGGGGCGCGAGCAGTACGTC. It encodes CASSPSAGREQYV.

This clonotype was counted between two and nine times. V and J are TRBV29-1 and TRBJ2-3; tentatively, D is TRBD2 (5 bases). The CDR3 sequence is 12 residues long. Germline V gene sequence: CDR1 SQVTM, CDR2 ANQGSEA. Trimming removed 7 bases at V and 6 bases at J, with 14 bases between. The DNA of the CDR3 is TGCAGCGCGGATAGCGTATTGGATACGCAGTATTTT. Translation gives CSADSVLDTQYF.

This clonotype showed up just a few times. The V gene is TRBV5-6, the J gene TRBJ1-2, with 9 positions matching TRBD1. The J segment lost 4 bases and the V segment lost 0 bases, leaving 7 bases of the junction unmatched. This CDR3 spans 16 amino acids. Germline V CDR1 and CDR2: SGHDT, YYEEEE. Written as DNA, the CDR3 is TGTGCCAGCAGCTTGGAGGGGACAGGGCGGACCTATGGCTACACCTTC. Translating it yields CASSLEGTGRTYGYTF. Supplemented by reference TRBV5-6 and TRBJ1-2, the full variable domain reads DAGVTQSPTHLIKTRGQQVTLRCSPKSGHDTVSWYQQALGQGPQFIFQYYEEEERQRGNFPDRFSGHQFPNYSSELNVNALLLGDSALYLCASSLEGTGRTYGYTFGSGTRLTVV.

CDR3 loop: CASGLVLTEQFF. The CDR3 DNA follows: TGTGCTAGTGGTTTGGTACTAACTGAGCAGTTCTTC. The V call is TRBV12-5, the J call TRBJ2-1; D call uncertain. In germline, CDR1 is LGHNT, CDR2 FRNRAP. There are 12 residues in the CDR3. V was pared by 0 bases and J by 9 bases, with 6 bases between.

This clonotype was seen a few times. The rearrangement joins TRBV29-1 to TRBJ2-3; maybe TRBD1 (6 bases). The germline V and J ends were trimmed by 7 bases and 1 base, with 18 bases remaining between them. The CDR3 totals 15 residues. Per the germline V gene, CDR1 is SQVTM and CDR2 is ANQGSEA. In DNA, the CDR3 is TGCAGCGACATGGACCGGGACATAGGCACAGATACGCAGTATTTT. This encodes CSDMDRDIGTDTQYF.

This clonotype turned up a few times. The chain joins TRBV9 to TRBJ2-7; tentatively, D is TRBD2 (5 bases). Germline V CDR1 and CDR2: SGDLS, YYNGEE. The CDR3 totals 12 residues. Trimming removed 6 bases from V and 7 bases from J, with 14 bases in between. In nucleotides, the CDR3 is TGTGCCAGCACTGACGGCGGCGGGGAGCAGTACTTC. Protein product: CASTDGGGEQYF. The variable domain in full, completed from reference TRBV9 and TRBJ2-7, reads DSGVTQTPKHLITATGQRVTLRCSPRSGDLSVYWYQQSLDQGLQFLIQYYNGEERAKGNILERFSAQQFPDLHSELNLSSLELGDSALYFCASTDGGGEQYFGPGTRLTVT.

This clonotype was seen only a few times. The chain carries TRBV6-2 or TRBV6-3 and TRBJ2-3; 10 bases are shared with TRBD2. V lost 7 bases, J lost 2 bases, and 6 bases stayed unmatched. Germline values: CDR1 MNHEY, CDR2 SVGEGT. The CDR3 consists of 15 residues. The CDR3 reads CASMIAGGTTDTQYF. The CDR3 bases are TGTGCCAGCATGATAGCGGGGGGCACCACAGATACGCAGTATTTT.

The rearrangement joins TRBV7-9 to TRBJ1-1; D uncertain. There are 14 residues in the CDR3. Trimming shortened V by 4 bases and J by 1 base, and 10 bases separated the two germline ends. The germline gives CDR1 SEHNR, CDR2 FQNEAQ (reference sequence). Here the CDR3 DNA reads TGTGCCAGCAGCTCAAGCCACGCGAACACTGAAGCTTTCTTT. It is translated as CASSSSHANTEAFF.

The rearrangement uses TRBV5-5 and TRBJ1-2; 9 bases are a match to TRBD1. Germline CDR1 reads SGHKS; CDR2 reads YYEKEE (reference sequence). The J segment lost 3 bases and the V segment lost 0 bases, leaving 3 bases of the junction unmatched. CDR3 size: 15 residues. The CDR3 coding sequence is TGTGCCAGCAGCTTGGTGCGGGACAGGGACTATGGCTACACCTTC. Protein: CASSLVRDRDYGYTF.

This clonotype was recorded at least ten times. V and J are TRBV10-3 and TRBJ2-3, with D perhaps TRBD1 (6 bases). V was cut by 2 bases and J by 2 bases, with 11 bases left in between. The CDR3 has 15 residues. Germline CDR1 ENHRY, CDR2 SYGVKD. DNA of the CDR3: TGTGCCATCAGTGAGGAGGGGGAGCACACAGATACGCAGTATTTT. The encoded protein is CAISEEGEHTDTQYF.

Only a few counts were recorded for this clonotype. This chain links TRBV6-6 with TRBJ1-5; D gene uncertain. V lost 6 bases and J lost 3, with 9 bases in between. CDR1 MNHNY and CDR2 SVGAGI come from the germline V gene (reference sequence). CDR3 length: 13 amino acids. The CDR3 loop is CASRVQINQPQHF. For the CDR3, the DNA is TGTGCCAGCAGGGTTCAGATCAATCAGCCCCAGCATTTT.

This clonotype showed up just a few times. This chain links TRBV24-1 with TRBJ2-3, with D tentatively TRBD1 (6 bases). Germline CDR1 and CDR2: KGHDR and SFDVKD. V lost 5 bases to trimming and J lost 2 bases, with 10 bases between them. This CDR3 spans 14 amino acids. The CDR3 loop is CATSGRGTTDTQYF. In nucleotides, the CDR3 is TGTGCCACCAGTGGAAGGGGGACCACAGATACGCAGTATTTT.

This clonotype came up many times. CDR3 sequence (DNA): TGTGCCAGCAGTTTAGACTCTGGAAACACCATATATTTT. Translation: CASSLDSGNTIYF. The J gene is TRBJ1-3, the V gene TRBV27; D is ambiguous. CDR3 length: 13 amino acids. The germline V gene has CDR1 MNHEY and CDR2 SMNVEV (reference sequence). The V end was cut by 2 bases, the J end by 0 bases, with 2 bases between.

The sample holds many counts of this clonotype. The chain combines TRBV5-6 with TRBJ1-1; TRBD1 aligns across 9 bases. This CDR3 comprises 14 residues. Germline CDR1 SGHDT, CDR2 YYEEEE. The V and J ends lost 3 bases and 5 bases, in that order; junction bases with no gene match: 5. The CDR3 sequence: CASSYGTGRTEAFF. DNA of the CDR3: TGTGCCAGCAGCTACGGGACAGGGAGGACTGAAGCTTTCTTT.